A selection of T cell receptor beta chains follows, all from one sample in a study of OX40 agonist ivuxolimab in advanced cancers. Repertoires were generated with immunoSEQ multiplex PCR, while TCRdb's copy carries only in-frame clones and drops some. This sample carries 50,000 to 70,000 clones, 70% to 90% of them seen once, and the ten largest clones take 3.7%. The sample in question was CD4+ or CD8+ T cells sorted from blood, obtained in a trial of the OX40 agonist ivuxolimab. These receptors all stem from an adult with an advanced solid tumor such as melanoma, head and neck, liver or kidney cancer. Both conserved end residues are part of each CDR3. D genes are given only for firm matches. The size of a clone is reported for some rows only, either as once, few or many, or as a class for expanded clones.

j_gene: TRBJ1-3; abundance: .; d_gene: .; v_gene: TRBV5-5; CDR3nt: TGTGCCAGCAGCTTACCCCTCCACTCTGGAAACACCATATATTTT; CDR3aa: CASSLPLHSGNTIYF
j_gene: TRBJ1-5; abundance: .; d_gene: .; v_gene: TRBV19; CDR3nt: TGTGCCAGTAGTATCACATCGAGCAATCAGCCCCAGCATTTT; CDR3aa: CASSITSSNQPQHF
j_gene: TRBJ2-3; abundance: once; d_gene: TRBD1; v_gene: TRBV6-1; CDR3nt: TGTGCCAGCAGTCCCCAGGGGGCTAGCACAGATACGCAGTATTTT; CDR3aa: CASSPQGASTDTQYF
j_gene: TRBJ2-5; abundance: .; d_gene: .; v_gene: TRBV5-1; CDR3nt: TGCGCCAGCAGCTGGGTCCTCGAACAAGAGACCCAGTACTTC; CDR3aa: CASSWVLEQETQYF
j_gene: TRBJ2-7; abundance: .; d_gene: .; v_gene: TRBV28; CDR3nt: TGTGCCAGCAGTTTAGACTCCTACGAGCAGTACTTC; CDR3aa: CASSLDSYEQYF
j_gene: TRBJ2-5; abundance: .; d_gene: TRBD2; v_gene: TRBV9; CDR3nt: TGTGCCAGCAGCGACGGACTAGCGGGAGTGGGGGAGACCCAGTACTTC; CDR3aa: CASSDGLAGVGETQYF
j_gene: TRBJ2-1; abundance: .; d_gene: .; v_gene: TRBV19; CDR3nt: TGTGCCAGTAGTCCTCGCAGGGGAAATGAGCAGTTCTTC; CDR3aa: CASSPRRGNEQFF
j_gene: TRBJ2-1; abundance: .; d_gene: TRBD2; v_gene: TRBV9; CDR3nt: TGTGCCAGCAGCGTCACTAGCGAGAAATACAATGAGCAGTTCTTC; CDR3aa: CASSVTSEKYNEQFF
j_gene: TRBJ2-5; abundance: .; d_gene: TRBD2; v_gene: TRBV13; CDR3nt: TGTGCCAGCAGCGGTCCCGGGACTAGCGGCCAAGAGACCCAGTACTTC; CDR3aa: CASSGPGTSGQETQYF
j_gene: TRBJ1-1; abundance: .; d_gene: .; v_gene: TRBV6-5; CDR3nt: TGTGCCAGCAGTTACTCTCAGGGGATCACTGAAGCTTTCTTT; CDR3aa: CASSYSQGITEAFF
j_gene: TRBJ2-1; abundance: .; d_gene: TRBD2; v_gene: TRBV14; CDR3nt: TGTGCCAGCAGCCAATCGCGGGGCCTAGCGGGAGACGTTGGCTACAATGAGCAGTTCTTC; CDR3aa: CASSQSRGLAGDVGYNEQFF
j_gene: TRBJ2-3; abundance: .; d_gene: TRBD2; v_gene: TRBV5-4; CDR3nt: TGTGCCAGCAGCTTTGAGGGACTAGCGGGAGTTTTAGATACGCAGTATTTT; CDR3aa: CASSFEGLAGVLDTQYF
j_gene: TRBJ2-4; abundance: .; d_gene: .; v_gene: TRBV4-1; CDR3nt: TGCGCCAGCAGCCAATCGGACTTGTCCAAAAGGGGAAACATTCAGTACTTC; CDR3aa: CASSQSDLSKRGNIQYF
j_gene: TRBJ2-5; abundance: .; d_gene: TRBD1; v_gene: TRBV18; CDR3nt: TGTGCCAGCTCACCGGGACAGGGGGAGACCCAGTACTTC; CDR3aa: CASSPGQGETQYF
j_gene: TRBJ2-3; abundance: .; d_gene: .; v_gene: TRBV9; CDR3nt: TGTGCCAGCAGCGTTAGTTATCCCCCCGCCAGAGATACGCAGTATTTT; CDR3aa: CASSVSYPPARDTQYF
j_gene: TRBJ2-5; abundance: .; d_gene: TRBD2; v_gene: TRBV7-9; CDR3nt: TGTGCCAGCAGCTTTAGCGGGAGAGGGGAGACCCAGTACTTC; CDR3aa: CASSFSGRGETQYF
j_gene: TRBJ2-7; abundance: .; d_gene: .; v_gene: TRBV27; CDR3nt: TGTGCCAGCAGTTTAGCGGGTGGTGAGTGGGCCTACGAGCAGTACTTC; CDR3aa: CASSLAGGEWAYEQYF
j_gene: TRBJ2-1; abundance: .; d_gene: .; v_gene: TRBV10-1; CDR3nt: TGCGCCAGCAGTGAGGGGACCCTCACAGTGGGTGAGCAGTTCTTC; CDR3aa: CASSEGTLTVGEQFF
j_gene: TRBJ2-2; abundance: .; d_gene: .; v_gene: TRBV5-6; CDR3nt: TGTGCCAGCAGCTTGGCGAGAGCGAACACCGGGGAGCTGTTTTTT; CDR3aa: CASSLARANTGELFF
j_gene: TRBJ2-7; abundance: .; d_gene: .; v_gene: TRBV5-1; CDR3nt: TGCGCCAGCAGGGTTACGTTATCGGTTCCCCTCGGCGAGCAGTACTTC; CDR3aa: CASRVTLSVPLGEQYF
j_gene: TRBJ1-4; abundance: .; d_gene: .; v_gene: TRBV5-1; CDR3nt: TGCGCCAGCAGCCCGGGGACTGCGGCATTGACGAATGAAAAACTGTTTTTT; CDR3aa: CASSPGTAALTNEKLFF
j_gene: TRBJ2-1; abundance: .; d_gene: TRBD2; v_gene: TRBV7-2; CDR3nt: TGTGCCAGCAGCTTAAGTTTTGGGGGACTAGTCCCGCATGAGCAGTTCTTC; CDR3aa: CASSLSFGGLVPHEQFF
j_gene: TRBJ1-2; abundance: .; d_gene: TRBD1; v_gene: TRBV4-1; CDR3nt: TGCGCCAGCAGCCAACCTGGGACAGGGAACTATGGCTACACCTTC; CDR3aa: CASSQPGTGNYGYTF
j_gene: TRBJ2-7; abundance: .; d_gene: .; v_gene: TRBV30; CDR3nt: TGTGCCTGGACGCGGGCGCCGGTCTCCTACGAGCAGTACTTC; CDR3aa: CAWTRAPVSYEQYF
j_gene: TRBJ2-7; abundance: once; d_gene: TRBD2; v_gene: TRBV2; CDR3nt: TGTGCCAGCAGTGACGACATCGGACTAGCGGGAGTTCTTTTCTACGAGCAGTACTTC; CDR3aa: CASSDDIGLAGVLFYEQYF
j_gene: TRBJ2-5; abundance: .; d_gene: .; v_gene: TRBV7-3; CDR3nt: TGTGCCAGCAGTCGACTAGTCCTCCGGGAGACCCAGTACTTC; CDR3aa: CASSRLVLRETQYF